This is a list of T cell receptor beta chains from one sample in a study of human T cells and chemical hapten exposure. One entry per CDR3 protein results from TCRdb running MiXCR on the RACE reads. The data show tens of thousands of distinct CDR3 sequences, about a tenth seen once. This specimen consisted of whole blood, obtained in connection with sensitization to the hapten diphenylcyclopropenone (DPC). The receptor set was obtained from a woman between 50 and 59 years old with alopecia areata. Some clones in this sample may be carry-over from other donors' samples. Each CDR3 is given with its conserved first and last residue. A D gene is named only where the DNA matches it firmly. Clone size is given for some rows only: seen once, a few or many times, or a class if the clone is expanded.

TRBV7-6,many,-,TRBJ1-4,TGTGCCAGCAGCTTAGCGAGGGGGGCAACTAATGAAAAACTGTTTTTT,CASSLARGATNEKLFF
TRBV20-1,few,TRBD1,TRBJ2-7,TGCAGTGCTACCGATTCCGGGACAGCCTCCTACGAGCAGTACTTC,CSATDSGTASYEQYF
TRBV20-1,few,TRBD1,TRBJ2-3,TGCAGTGTCGAACGACAGGGCCTAGATACGCAGTATTTT,CSVERQGLDTQYF
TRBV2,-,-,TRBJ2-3,TGTGCCAGCAGGCCAGATACGCAGTATTTT,CASRPDTQYF
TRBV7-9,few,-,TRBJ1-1,TGTGCCAGCAGCTTACCCAAGGTAGGCAGGTACACTGAAGCTTTCTTT,CASSLPKVGRYTEAFF
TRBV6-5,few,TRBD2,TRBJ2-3,TGTGCCAGCAGTCAACATCCCCGGACTAGTTTTTCAGATACGCAGTATTTT,CASSQHPRTSFSDTQYF
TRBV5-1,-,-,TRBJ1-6,TGCGCCAGCAGCTTTGAGGGGACGGGGTCACCCCTCCACTTT,CASSFEGTGSPLHF
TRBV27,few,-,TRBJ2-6,TGTGCCAGCAGTCTGGCATCTGGGGCCAACGTCCTGACTTTC,CASSLASGANVLTF
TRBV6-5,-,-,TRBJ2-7,TGTGCCAGCAGTCTAAAGGGGACCTACGAGCAGTACTTC,CASSLKGTYEQYF
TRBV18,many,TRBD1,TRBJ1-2,TGTGCCAGCTCAATAACGGGACAGGTCTATGGCTACACCTTC,CASSITGQVYGYTF
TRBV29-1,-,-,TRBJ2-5,TGCAGCGGCCGGGACACTCAAGAGACCCAGTACTTC,CSGRDTQETQYF
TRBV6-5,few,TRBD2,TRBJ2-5,TGTGCCAGCAGTTACTCGATAGCGGGAGACCAAGAGACCCAGTACTTC,CASSYSIAGDQETQYF
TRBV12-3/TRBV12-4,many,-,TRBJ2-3,TGTGCCAGCAGTTTGGGGGGGGCGCTGAGACTTAGCACAGATACGCAGTATTTT,CASSLGGALRLSTDTQYF
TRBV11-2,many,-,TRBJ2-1,TGTGCCAGCAGCTTCAGGCCTGGCGGTAGCTCCTACAATGAGCAGTTCTTC,CASSFRPGGSSYNEQFF
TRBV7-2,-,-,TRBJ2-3,TGTGCCAGCAGCGTGGGTCCGAGGCCGTTCACAGATACGCAGTATTTT,CASSVGPRPFTDTQYF
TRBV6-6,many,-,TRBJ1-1,TGTGCCAGCAGTCATCGTCCGAACACTGAAGCTTTCTTT,CASSHRPNTEAFF
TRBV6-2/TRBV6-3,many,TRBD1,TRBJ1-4,TGTGCCAGCAGTCGGACCGGGACAGGGTCTGAAAAACTGTTTTTT,CASSRTGTGSEKLFF
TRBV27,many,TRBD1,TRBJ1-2,TGTGCCAGCAGCGAAGTAAGGGGGCGCCTTGATGGCTACACCTTC,CASSEVRGRLDGYTF
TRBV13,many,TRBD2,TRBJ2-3,TGTGCCAGCAGCCCGGGGGGGGCAGCCACAGATACGCAGTATTTT,CASSPGGAATDTQYF
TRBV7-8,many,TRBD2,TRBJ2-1,TGTGCCAGCAGCTTAGGCAGACTAGCGGGTCGCCATGAGCAGTTCTTC,CASSLGRLAGRHEQFF
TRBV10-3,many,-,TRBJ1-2,TGTGCCACTCACATCGGCTATGGCTACACCTTC,CATHIGYGYTF
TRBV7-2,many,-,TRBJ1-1,TGTGCCAGCAGCCCTCCGCGGGGGTCCCAGAACACTGAAGCTTTCTTT,CASSPPRGSQNTEAFF
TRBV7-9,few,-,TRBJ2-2,TGTGCCAGCAGCTCCGGGAAGGCCAACGGGGAGCTGTTTTTT,CASSSGKANGELFF
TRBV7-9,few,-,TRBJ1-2,TGTGCCAGCAGCTTATCCCGGGACACCATCTATGGCTACACCTTC,CASSLSRDTIYGYTF
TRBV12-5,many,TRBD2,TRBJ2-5,TGTGCTAGTGGTCCCCCCCGGACTAGCGGGCTCCAAGAGACCCAGTACTTC,CASGPPRTSGLQETQYF
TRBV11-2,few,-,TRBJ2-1,TGTGCCAGCAGCTTAGTTATCCACAATGAGCAGTTCTTC,CASSLVIHNEQFF
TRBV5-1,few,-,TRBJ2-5,TGCGCCAGCAGCTTGGTGGCTTTAACGAGGGCCCAGTACTTC,CASSLVALTRAQYF
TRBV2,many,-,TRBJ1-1,TGTGCCAGCAGTCAACCTTACAGGGACGGTGAAGCTTTCTTT,CASSQPYRDGEAFF
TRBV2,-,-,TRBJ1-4,TGTGCCAGCAAGGAAGTGAAAGGAAAACTGTTTTTT,CASKEVKGKLFF
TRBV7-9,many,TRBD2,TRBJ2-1,TGTGCCAGCAGCTTAGCGGGGGAGGGGACTAGCGGGAGTTGGTCCTACAATGAGCAGTTCTTC,CASSLAGEGTSGSWSYNEQFF
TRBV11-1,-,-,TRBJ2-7,TGTGCCAGCAGCACGGACAGACGGGAGCAGTACTTC,CASSTDRREQYF
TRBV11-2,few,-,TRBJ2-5,TGTGCCAGCAGCTTAGTCGTTGAGACCCAGTACTTC,CASSLVVETQYF
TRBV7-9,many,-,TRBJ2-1,TGTGCCAGCAGCCCGCCTCGGCGGATGGGAAATGAGCAGTTCTTC,CASSPPRRMGNEQFF
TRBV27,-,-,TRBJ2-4,TGTGCCAGCAGTCCCAAGCTAGCCAAAAACATTCAGTACTTC,CASSPKLAKNIQYF
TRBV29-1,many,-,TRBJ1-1,TGCAGCGTTGGTAGACAGATGAACACTGAAGCTTTCTTT,CSVGRQMNTEAFF
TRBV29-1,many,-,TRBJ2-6,TGCAGCGTTGAGGAGCGGGTTAGCTCTGGGGCCAACGTCCTGACTTTC,CSVEERVSSGANVLTF
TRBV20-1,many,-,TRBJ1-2,TGCAGTGCTAAAGGGGAGAACTATGGCTACACCTTC,CSAKGENYGYTF
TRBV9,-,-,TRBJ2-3,TGTGCCAGCAGCCCTCGACAGCATACGCAGTATTTT,CASSPRQHTQYF
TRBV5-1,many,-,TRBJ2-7,TGCGCCAGCAGCGTGACAAGTTCGAGGTCCTACGAGCAGTACTTC,CASSVTSSRSYEQYF